What follows are 20 T cell receptor beta chains derived from one specimen sequenced in a study of T cells in women clearing cervical HPV infection. Sequencing used immunoSEQ multiplex PCR; TCRdb keeps in-frame clones, though not all of them. This sample's table reports some 31,000 clones. Sequenced material: blood buffy coat. These receptor sequences come from a woman aged 18 to 75 with a cervical HPV16 infection that either progressed to CIN3+ or cleared (not recorded which).

As concerns this clone: The read falls 3 residues short of the CDR3 end, and the missing part is taken from the germline J gene. The V call is TRBV5-1, the J call TRBJ1-2; 7 bases agree with TRBD1. From germline, CDR1 is SGHRS and CDR2 YFSETQ. There are 13 residues in the CDR3. The part of the CDR3 DNA that was read is TGCGCCAGCAGCCTTACAGGGGCGAGAGGC. It translates to CASSLTGARG. The whole CDR3 sequence reads CASSLTGARGYTF.

Comment on this clone: With the read ending 3 residues before the CDR3 end, the germline J gene is used to fill in that end. This chain links TRBV28 with TRBJ2-3; D is possibly TRBD2 (6 bases). CDR1 and CDR2 (germline): MDHEN, SYDVKM. V lost 11 bases to trimming and J lost 4 bases, with 19 bases between them. This CDR3 spans 14 amino acids. The part of the CDR3 DNA that was read is TGTGCCGCCAGGAGACTAGTTGCCGCAGATACG. It is translated as CAARRLVAADT. The whole CDR3 region reads CAARRLVAADTQYF.

A remark on this clone: The CDR3 extends 3 residues past the end of the read, so its final part is completed from the germline J gene. This chain links TRBV19 with TRBJ2-1; D remains unclear. Germline loops: CDR1 LNHDA, CDR2 SQIVND (reference sequence). CDR3 size: 13 residues. V lost 1 base and J 4 bases, leaving 5 bases between the germline ends. CDR3 DNA (partial): TGTGCCAGTAGTATAGGCGTGTACAATGAG. Amino acid sequence: CASSIGVYNE. The whole CDR3 region reads CASSIGVYNEQFF.

Details on this clone: The read gets to within 3 residues of the CDR3 end, and the germline J gene fills in the rest. The chain links TRBV20-1 to TRBJ1-5; no firm D call. Germline lookup yields CDR1 DFQATT and CDR2 SNEGSKA (reference sequence). Trimming took off 2 bases at V and 5 bases at J, with 10 bases between the two ends. This CDR3 is built from 13 residues. CDR3 region: CSARSSDYQPQHF. CDR3 DNA (partial): TGCAGTGCTAGAAGCTCAGACTATCAGCCC.

Remarks on this clone: Read coverage stops 3 residues before the CDR3 terminus; the germline J gene supplies the remainder. The J gene is TRBJ1-1, the V gene TRBV7-2, with D uncertain. This CDR3 has 15 residues. Germline V lookup: CDR1 SGHTA, CDR2 FQGNSA. Trimming pared 0 bases from V and 0 bases from J, leaving 8 bases between. The part of the CDR3 DNA that was read is TGTGCCAGCAGCTTAGCGAGGCTGATGAACACTGAA. As protein: CASSLARLMNTE. The CDR3 as a whole reads CASSLARLMNTEAFF.

Points on this clone: The read ends 3 residues shy of where the CDR3 ends; the end is completed using the germline J gene. The genes are TRBV7-9 and TRBJ1-4; TRBD1 is a possible D gene (5 bases). CDR1 and CDR2 from the germline V gene are SEHNR and FQNEAQ (reference sequence). The CDR3 contains 14 residues. The CDR3 loop reads CASSAPSGANVLFF. The covered CDR3 bases are TGTGCCAGCAGTGCACCCTCTGGGGCCAACGTA.

CDR3 region: CASRGTQNTEAFF. The covered CDR3 bases are TGTGCCAGCAGAGGGACACAAAACACTGAA. The chain joins TRBV2 to TRBJ1-1; tentatively, D is TRBD1 (6 bases). The read is 3 residues too short to cover the CDR3 end, so that end is filled in from the germline J gene. The CDR3 sequence is 13 residues long. Germline V gene data show CDR1 as SNHLY and CDR2 as FYNNEI. Trimming took off 6 bases at V and 2 bases at J, with 10 bases between the two ends.

On this clone itself: The read stops 3 residues short of the end of the CDR3; the missing end is completed from the germline J gene. The chain employs TRBV10-3 and TRBJ2-3; 10 bases match TRBD1. Germline loops: CDR1 ENHRY, CDR2 SYGVKD. Trimming cost V 5 bases and J 1 base; bases outside gene matches: 6. This CDR3 is built from 16 residues. The CDR3 bases that were read are TGTGCCATCAGTAAGACAGGGGGCGTCGGCACAGATACG. Amino acid sequence: CAISKTGGVGTDT. The full CDR3 protein reads CAISKTGGVGTDTQYF.

On this clone itself: Coverage ceases 3 residues before the CDR3 finishes, and the germline J gene fills in the end. The V and J genes are TRBV6-1 and TRBJ2-1; 7 bases fit TRBD1. Germline CDR1 and CDR2: MNHNS and SASEGT. The CDR3 covers 15 residues. V dropped 3 bases and J dropped 7; count of bases not matched to a gene: 9. The CDR3 region is CASSDRNRGPNEQFF. The part of the CDR3 DNA that was read is TGTGCCAGCAGTGATAGGAACAGGGGACCGAATGAG.

Details on this clone: The read ends 3 residues early relative to the CDR3; the germline J gene fills the gap. The gene calls are TRBV7-9 and TRBJ2-2, with TRBD2 matching 8 bases. V lost 5 bases, J lost 4 bases, and 6 bases stayed unmatched. The CDR3 has 15 residues. Germline loops: CDR1 SEHNR, CDR2 FQNEAQ (reference sequence). Here the CDR3 reads CASSRERGRTGELFF. The sequenced part of the CDR3 DNA is TGTGCCAGCAGCCGAGAGCGGGGGCGCACCGGGGAG.

In the case of this clone: The read halts 3 residues ahead of the CDR3 end, with the missing end drawn from the germline J gene. This rearrangement joins TRBV5-1 to TRBJ2-7; TRBD2 agrees at 10 bases. The CDR3 has 17 amino acids. Germline V gene sequence: CDR1 SGHRS, CDR2 YFSETQ. With V trimmed by 2 bases and J by 1 base, 9 bases remained unmatched. The sequenced CDR3 bases are TGCGCCAGCAGCTTTGGTTGGGCTAGCGGGAGTTCCTACGAG. It translates to CASSFGWASGSSYE. The CDR3 reads in full as CASSFGWASGSSYEQYF.

Remarks on this clone: The CDR3 end lies 3 residues beyond the end of the read and is filled in from the germline J gene. The chain carries TRBV20-1 and TRBJ1-4, with 11 bases identical to TRBD1. The J segment lost 7 bases and the V segment lost 6 bases, leaving 7 bases of the junction unmatched. The CDR3 length is 14 residues. Per germline, CDR1 DFQATT and CDR2 SNEGSKA (reference sequence). The DNA read from the CDR3 is TGCAGTGCCCTGGACAGGGGGCGCTTTGAAAAA. Protein product: CSALDRGRFEK. The full CDR3 is CSALDRGRFEKLFF.

The CDR3 here is CASSQRQGAQPQHF. The CDR3 bases that were read are TGTGCCAGCAGTCAACGACAGGGGGCTCAGCCC. The V and J genes are TRBV12-3 or TRBV12-4 and TRBJ1-5; TRBD1 agrees at 10 bases. With the read ending 3 residues before the CDR3 end, the germline J gene is used to fill in that end. The J segment lost 6 bases and the V segment lost 5 bases, leaving 4 bases of the junction unmatched. The CDR3 has 14 residues.

A remark on this clone: The read finishes 3 residues shy of the CDR3 end, and the germline J gene is used to complete it. V usage is TRBV18 and J usage is TRBJ1-2; 8 positions match TRBD1. The CDR3 runs 14 residues. Germline V CDR1 and CDR2: KGHSH, LQKENI. CDR3 DNA (partial): TGTGCCAGCTCACCACGGACAGGGAACTACGAC. It specifies CASSPRTGNYD. Given in full, the CDR3 is CASSPRTGNYDYTF.

On this clone: Sequencing ends 3 residues short of the CDR3 end; the germline J gene provides the rest. V and J are TRBV4-1 and TRBJ2-7; 11 bases agree with TRBD1. J was trimmed by 3 bases and V by 1 base; bases with no gene match: 8. The CDR3 extends over 17 amino acids. Germline CDR1 MGHRA, CDR2 YSYEKL. The sequenced CDR3 bases are TGCGCCAGCAGCCAAGTCGGACAGGGGGCGAATAACTACGAG. This encodes CASSQVGQGANNYE. The full-length CDR3 reads as CASSQVGQGANNYEQYF.

Turning to this clone: The observed sequence ends 3 residues before the CDR3 terminus, with the missing tail filled in from the germline J gene. This sequence joins TRBV29-1 and TRBJ2-1; D remains unclear. Germline V gene data show CDR1 as SQVTM and CDR2 as ANQGSEA. Trimming pared 4 bases from V and 2 bases from J, leaving 12 bases between. This CDR3 contains 14 residues. CDR3 region: CSVAVSVPYNEQFF. CDR3 bases read: TGCAGCGTTGCAGTAAGCGTTCCCTACAATGAG.

In the case of this clone: The CDR3 goes on 3 residues after the read ends, and that part is filled in from the germline J gene. The chain is built from TRBV5-4 and TRBJ2-5, with a weak D call TRBD2 (6 bases). This CDR3 has 15 residues. Germline V gene data show CDR1 as SGHNT and CDR2 as YYREEE (reference sequence). V dropped 4 bases and J dropped 2 bases, with 15 bases sitting between them. The DNA read from the CDR3 is TGTGCCAGCAGCCCCCGCGCGGGGAATCAAGAGACC. This codes for CASSPRAGNQET. The complete CDR3 protein is CASSPRAGNQETQYF.

For this clone: The CDR3 extends 3 residues past the end of the read, so its final part is completed from the germline J gene. The V and J genes are TRBV18 and TRBJ1-2, with D perhaps matching TRBD1 (6 bases). The CDR3 covers 16 residues. Germline-derived CDR1 and CDR2 are KGHSH and LQKENI. CDR3 residues: CASSQGGLAASYDYTF. CDR3 DNA (partial): TGTGCCAGCTCACAAGGGGGGCTAGCGGCCTCCTACGAC.

Notes on this clone: The observed sequence ends 3 residues before the CDR3 terminus, with the missing tail filled in from the germline J gene. This chain connects TRBV7-9 to TRBJ2-1, with 11 bases fitting TRBD2. Germline V CDR1 and CDR2: SEHNR, FQNEAQ (reference sequence). This CDR3 is built from 15 residues. V was clipped by 8 bases and J by 6 bases; unmatched bases: 9. CDR3 DNA (partial): TGTGCCAGCCTTAGCGGGAGGGCTAACGTCAATGAG. It yields the protein CASLSGRANVNE. The CDR3 reads in full as CASLSGRANVNEQFF.

Points on this clone: The read finishes 3 residues shy of the CDR3 end, and the germline J gene is used to complete it. The V gene is TRBV11-3, the J gene TRBJ2-3, with a weak D call TRBD2 (6 bases). The CDR3 runs to 13 residues. Per germline, CDR1 SGHNT and CDR2 YENEEA. The ends were cut back, 4 bases at V and 3 bases at J, with 8 bases in the middle. The CDR3 protein is CASSYRGTDTQYF. Incomplete CDR3 DNA: TGTGCCAGCAGCTACCGGGGGACAGATACG.